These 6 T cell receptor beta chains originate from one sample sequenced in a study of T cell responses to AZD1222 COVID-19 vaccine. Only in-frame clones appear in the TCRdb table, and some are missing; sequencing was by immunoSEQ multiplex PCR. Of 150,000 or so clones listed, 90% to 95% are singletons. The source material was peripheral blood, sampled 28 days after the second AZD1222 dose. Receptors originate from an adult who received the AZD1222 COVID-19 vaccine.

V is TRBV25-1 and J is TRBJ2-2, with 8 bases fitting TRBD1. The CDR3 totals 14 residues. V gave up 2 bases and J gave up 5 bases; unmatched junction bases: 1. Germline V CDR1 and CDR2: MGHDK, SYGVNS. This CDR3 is CASSEHRGTGELFF. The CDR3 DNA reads TGTGCCAGCAGTGAACACAGGGGGACCGGGGAGCTGTTTTTT. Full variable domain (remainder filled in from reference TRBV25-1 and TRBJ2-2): EADIYQTPRYLVIGTGKKITLECSQTMGHDKMYWYQQDPGMELHLIHYSYGVNSTEKGDLSSESTVSRIRTEHFPLTLESARPSHTSQYLCASSEHRGTGELFFGEGSRLTVL.

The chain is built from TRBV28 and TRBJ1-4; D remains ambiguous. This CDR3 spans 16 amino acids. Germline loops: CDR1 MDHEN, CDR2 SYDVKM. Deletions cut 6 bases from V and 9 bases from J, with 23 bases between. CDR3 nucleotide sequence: TGTGCCAGCAGCTCGCCGGGAGTCCGGTTTGCGAAAAAACTGTTTTTT. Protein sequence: CASSSPGVRFAKKLFF.

This CDR3 reads CASKRLAGDEQFF. In nucleotides, the CDR3 is TGTGCCTCCAAAAGGCTAGCGGGAGATGAGCAGTTCTTC. This rearrangement joins TRBV30 to TRBJ2-1; 10 nucleotides agree with TRBD2. CDR1 and CDR2 from the germline V gene are GTSNPN and SVGIG (reference sequence). CDR3 length: 13 residues. Trimming at V came to 7 bases and at J to 8 bases, leaving 8 bases not matched to a gene.

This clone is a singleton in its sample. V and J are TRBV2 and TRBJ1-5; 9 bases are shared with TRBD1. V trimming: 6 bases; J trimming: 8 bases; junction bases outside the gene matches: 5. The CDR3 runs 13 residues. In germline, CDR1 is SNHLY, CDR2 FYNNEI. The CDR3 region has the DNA TGTGCCAGCAGAAACAGGGGGCTTGAGCCCCAGCATTTT. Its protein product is CASRNRGLEPQHF.

The CDR3 loop reads CAIGSYEQYF. The CDR3 DNA is TGTGCCATAGGGAGTTACGAGCAGTACTTC. V is TRBV10-3 and J is TRBJ2-7, with a possible D match to TRBD2 (5 bases). Germline values: CDR1 ENHRY, CDR2 SYGVKD. The CDR3 covers 10 residues. V lost 9 bases and J lost 4, with 7 bases in between.

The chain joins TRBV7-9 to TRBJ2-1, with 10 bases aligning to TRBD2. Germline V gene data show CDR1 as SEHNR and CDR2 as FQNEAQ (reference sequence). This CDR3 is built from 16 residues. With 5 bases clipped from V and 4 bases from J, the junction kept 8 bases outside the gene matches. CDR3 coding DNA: TGTGCCAGCAGCAGCTGGGCTAGCGGGAGATACAATGAGCAGTTCTTC. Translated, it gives CASSSWASGRYNEQFF. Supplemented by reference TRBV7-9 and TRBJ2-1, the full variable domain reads DTGVSQNPRHKITKRGQNVTFRCDPISEHNRLYWYRQTLGQGPEFLTYFQNEAQLEKSRLLSDRFSAERPKGSFSTLEIQRTEQGDSAMYLCASSSWASGRYNEQFFGPGTRLTVL.